These 21 T cell receptor beta chains were all obtained from the same sample, sequenced in a study of blood T cell repertoires in COVID-19. Profiled with immunoSEQ multiplex PCR; TCRdb holds only in-frame clones, not every one. The sample holds around 170,000 clones, 70% to 80% seen once. Sequencing was done on a sample of PBMCs or T cells enriched from blood (not recorded which). The receptors were gathered from a man in his 60s who had been exposed to COVID-19.

This clone was detected a few times. V is TRBV6-5 and J is TRBJ2-3; 7 bases line up with TRBD2. The length of the CDR3 is 15 residues. J lost 5 bases, V lost 6 bases, and 11 bases had no gene match. Germline V gives CDR1 MNHEY, CDR2 SVGAGI. The CDR3 protein is CASSDVVSGGDTQYF. As DNA, the CDR3 is TGTGCCAGCAGCGATGTGGTATCGGGGGGAGATACGCAGTATTTT.

The chain joins TRBV7-3 to TRBJ1-6, with TRBD1 as a possible D gene (6 bases). The CDR3 is 13 amino acids. CDR1 is SGHTA and CDR2 is FQGTGA in the germline V gene. V was shortened by 6 bases and J by 6 bases, with 9 bases between the two germline ends. CDR3 sequence reads: CASRDSVNSPLHF. DNA of the CDR3: TGTGCCAGCAGGGACAGCGTTAATTCACCCCTCCACTTT.

The CDR3 sequence: CASSLWSEFYNEQFF. The CDR3 nucleotides read TGTGCCAGCAGTTTATGGTCGGAGTTTTACAATGAGCAGTTCTTC. The chain is built from TRBV27 and TRBJ2-1, with D unresolved. Germline V gene lookup returns CDR1 MNHEY and CDR2 SMNVEV (reference sequence). Between the trimmed V and J ends, which lost 1 base and 4 bases, there was a span of 11 bases. The length of the CDR3 is 15 residues.

This clone has a handful of counts. This chain joins TRBV5-1 and TRBJ1-1, with 11 bases fitting TRBD1. This CDR3 is 14 amino acids long. The junction had 5 bases not matched to a gene; V was cut back by 5 bases and J by 5 bases. Germline V CDR1 and CDR2: SGHRS, YFSETQ. DNA of the CDR3: TGCGCCAGCAGGCGGGACAGGGGGGATACTGAAGCTTTCTTT. Translation: CASRRDRGDTEAFF.

In nucleotides, the CDR3 is TGTGCCAGCAGCTTAGCGTTCGCGGGACAGAACTATGGCTACACCTTC. It encodes CASSLAFAGQNYGYTF. V usage is TRBV7-2 and J usage is TRBJ1-2, with 7 bases fitting TRBD1. The CDR3 runs 16 residues. In germline, CDR1 is SGHTA, CDR2 FQGNSA. Trimming cost V 0 bases and J 2 bases; bases outside gene matches: 6.

This chain uses TRBV6-5 with TRBJ1-2; 7 bases match TRBD1. V was pared by 6 bases and J by 7 bases, with 8 bases of the junction left unmatched. The germline CDR1 and CDR2 sequences are MNHEY and SVGAGI. The CDR3 length is 13 residues. The CDR3 sequence is CASRPDRVGGYTF. The CDR3 nucleotides read TGTGCCAGCAGACCTGACAGGGTCGGTGGCTACACCTTC.

As to this clone: The sample has other DNA sequences that encode this CDR3 too. The gene calls are TRBV18 and TRBJ2-4; D possibly corresponds to TRBD2 (5 bases). V dropped 3 bases and J dropped 0 bases, with 6 bases sitting between them. The CDR3 sequence is 14 residues long. Germline CDR1 is KGHSH and CDR2 is LQKENI. For the CDR3, the DNA is TGTGCCAGCTCACCCGGACTAGCCAAAAACATTCAGTACTTC. Translated: CASSPGLAKNIQYF.

To note about this clone: Other DNA sequences in this specimen translate into the identical CDR3. The gene calls are TRBV7-9 and TRBJ1-5; no definite D call. Trimming cost V 4 bases and J 7 bases, with 8 bases left between them. CDR3 length equals 12 residues. Germline lookup yields CDR1 SEHNR and CDR2 FQNEAQ (reference sequence). CDR3 coding DNA: TGTGCCAGCAGCTCCGGAGGACAGCCCCAGCATTTT. Its translation is CASSSGGQPQHF. The full variable domain, completed using reference TRBV7-9 and TRBJ1-5, is DTGVSQNPRHKITKRGQNVTFRCDPISEHNRLYWYRQTLGQGPEFLTYFQNEAQLEKSRLLSDRFSAERPKGSFSTLEIQRTEQGDSAMYLCASSSGGQPQHFGDGTRLSIL.

V and J are TRBV5-1 and TRBJ2-3, with 8 bases identical to TRBD2. The length of the CDR3 is 14 residues. Germline trimming cut 4 bases from V and 2 bases from J; bases unmatched to any gene: 3. Germline loops: CDR1 SGHRS, CDR2 YFSETQ. The CDR3 loop is CASSVRGDTDTQYF. CDR3 bases: TGCGCCAGCAGCGTGCGGGGGGACACAGATACGCAGTATTTT.

Remarks on this clone: The identical CDR3 is also encoded by other nucleotide sequences in the sample. The rearrangement links TRBV5-1 to TRBJ2-3, with 8 bases aligning to TRBD2. The CDR3 extends over 16 amino acids. Germline trimming cut 0 bases from V and 3 bases from J; bases unmatched to any gene: 6. CDR1 is SGHRS, CDR2 YFSETQ, per germline. The CDR3 DNA reads as TGCGCCAGCAGCTTGGCCGGCGCGGGAGGAACAGATACGCAGTATTTT. It encodes CASSLAGAGGTDTQYF.

The V and J genes are TRBV4-1 and TRBJ2-7, with 10 bases identical to TRBD2. With 2 bases clipped from V and 4 bases from J, the junction kept 11 bases outside the gene matches. The germline V gene has CDR1 MGHRA and CDR2 YSYEKL. The CDR3 sequence is 17 residues long. The CDR3 nucleotides read TGCGCCAGCAGCCAAATCGGACCGGGACTAGCGCAGTACGAGCAGTACTTC. Translated: CASSQIGPGLAQYEQYF.

The chain is built from TRBV6-5 and TRBJ2-3; no clear D. The V and J ends lost 7 bases and 0 bases respectively, with 5 bases between them. The CDR3 has 12 amino acids. Germline lookup yields CDR1 MNHEY and CDR2 SVGAGI. The DNA of the CDR3 is TGTGCCAGCACCCGTAGCACAGATACGCAGTATTTT. Residues: CASTRSTDTQYF.

The chain combines TRBV27 with TRBJ1-5, with a possible D match to TRBD1 (6 bases). CDR3 length: 14 residues. V dropped 5 bases and J dropped 5 bases, with 13 bases sitting between them. Germline V gene sequence: CDR1 MNHEY, CDR2 SMNVEV (reference sequence). In DNA, the CDR3 is TGTGCCAGCAGTCCCAGGGGCGTCGATCAGCCCCAGCATTTT. Protein product: CASSPRGVDQPQHF.

This clone was detected only once. DNA of the CDR3: TGTGCCAGTAGTATAGTGGAGGGCCCTAATTCACCCCTCCACTTT. Protein product: CASSIVEGPNSPLHF. V is TRBV19 and J is TRBJ1-6; no clear D. The CDR3 is 15 residues long. V lost 1 base and J lost 6, with 10 bases in between. From germline, CDR1 is LNHDA and CDR2 SQIVND (reference sequence). Combining the CDR3 with reference TRBV19 and TRBJ1-6 gives the whole variable domain DGGITQSPKYLFRKEGQNVTLSCEQNLNHDAMYWYRQDPGQGLRLIYYSQIVNDFQKGDIAEGYSVSREKKESFPLTVTSAQKNPTAFYLCASSIVEGPNSPLHFGNGTRLTVT.

The gene calls are TRBV27 and TRBJ1-2; the D gene is possibly TRBD1 (5 bases). CDR3 size: 15 residues. Between the trimmed V and J ends, which lost 4 bases and 2 bases, there was a span of 14 bases. The germline gives CDR1 MNHEY, CDR2 SMNVEV (reference sequence). Here the CDR3 DNA reads TGTGCCAGCAGTTATAACGCGGGGACCAACTATGGCTACACCTTC. Translation: CASSYNAGTNYGYTF.

This rearrangement joins TRBV5-1 to TRBJ2-2; 9 bases align to TRBD2. The CDR3 loop spans 16 amino acids. J gave up 6 bases and V 0 bases, and 6 bases lay outside the gene matches. Per the germline V gene, CDR1 is SGHRS and CDR2 is YFSETQ. For the CDR3, the DNA is TGCGCCAGCAGCTTGGTGGCGGGAGGGCCCCCCGGGGAGCTGTTTTTT. It codes for CASSLVAGGPPGELFF.

In regard to this clone: Within the sample, other DNA sequences also encode this same CDR3. The chain has TRBV27 and TRBJ2-7; weak D call: TRBD1 (5 bases). The germline V gene has CDR1 MNHEY and CDR2 SMNVEV (reference sequence). CDR3 length: 14 residues. The germline V and J ends were trimmed by 3 bases and 0 bases, with 9 bases remaining between them. In DNA, the CDR3 is TGTGCCAGCAGTTTGCAGGGATCCTCCTACGAGCAGTACTTC. As protein: CASSLQGSSYEQYF.

This clone occurred a few times. V usage is TRBV2 and J usage is TRBJ2-7, with TRBD2 as a possible D gene (5 bases). From germline, CDR1 is SNHLY and CDR2 FYNNEI. This CDR3 contains 13 residues. V dropped 5 bases and J dropped 6 bases, with 14 bases sitting between them. The CDR3 nucleotides read TGTGCCAGCAGTTTAGCCCCAGGAGGCGAGCAGTACTTC. Translating it yields CASSLAPGGEQYF.

This clone was picked up one time. The CDR3 region has the DNA TGTGCCAGCAGCTTAGGACAGGCCTATAATTCACCCCTCCACTTT. It encodes CASSLGQAYNSPLHF. V is TRBV7-8 and J is TRBJ1-6; a possible D gene is TRBD1 (6 bases). CDR3 length: 15 amino acids. V was trimmed by 1 base and J by 2 bases, leaving 6 bases between them. Germline-derived CDR1 and CDR2 are SGHVS and FQNEAQ.

The DNA for the CDR3 is TGTGCCAGCAGCAAAGCGCTTTCGGCGGGAGAGGTGCACACCGGGGAGCTGTTTTTT. It translates to CASSKALSAGEVHTGELFF. V gene TRBV21-1 combines with J gene TRBJ2-2; whether TRBD2, the table's D call, matches the DNA was not checked. TRBV21-1 is given as a pseudogene. This CDR3 is built from 19 residues.

V is TRBV29-1 and J is TRBJ2-7; the match to TRBD2 covers 10 bases. The V gene's germline CDR1 is SQVTM and CDR2 ANQGSEA. CDR3 length: 12 amino acids. J gave up 3 bases and V 4 bases, and 0 bases lay outside the gene matches. The CDR3 sequence is CSVASGSYEQYF. The CDR3 nucleotides are TGCAGCGTTGCTAGCGGGAGCTACGAGCAGTACTTC.